This T cell receptor (beta chain) was sequenced for a study of T cells in Graves' hyperthyroidism and ophthalmopathy. For the study at large: Before any treatment, at initial diagnosis, peripheral blood was collected. Findings and caveats of the study: A model of 13 V-J pairs discriminated ophthalmopathy from stable hyperthyroidism.

This CDR3 region has 13 residues. The V end lost 8 bases, the J end lost 9 bases, and 17 bases lay between the germline ends. Per the germline V gene, CDR1 is SNHLY and CDR2 is FYNNEI. From RNA transcripts, TCR beta CDR3 regions were amplified. The HTBI primer set served for first-round RT-PCR of the TCR CDR3. TCRdb redid the calling of the multiplex PCR reads with MiXCR, one entry per CDR3 protein. The sample holds roughly 400,000 distinct CDR3 sequences, approximately 15% seen once. This clonotype was counted ten times or more. Antigen unknown. Diagnosis of hyperthyroidism was new in patients aged 18 to 65, and its duration was under 2 months. Pregnant or lactating patients were excluded, as were those with uncontrolled infection or other autoimmune disease.

The TCR comes from a woman aged 18 to 35 with Graves' hyperthyroidism that later progressed to Graves' ophthalmopathy. The chain combines TRBV2 with TRBJ1-3; the D gene is possibly TRBD1 (6 bases). Sequencing input: blood. Written as DNA, the CDR3 is TGTGCCAGCTTACAAGAGGGGGGGACCACCATATATTTT. This gives the protein CASLQEGGTTIYF.